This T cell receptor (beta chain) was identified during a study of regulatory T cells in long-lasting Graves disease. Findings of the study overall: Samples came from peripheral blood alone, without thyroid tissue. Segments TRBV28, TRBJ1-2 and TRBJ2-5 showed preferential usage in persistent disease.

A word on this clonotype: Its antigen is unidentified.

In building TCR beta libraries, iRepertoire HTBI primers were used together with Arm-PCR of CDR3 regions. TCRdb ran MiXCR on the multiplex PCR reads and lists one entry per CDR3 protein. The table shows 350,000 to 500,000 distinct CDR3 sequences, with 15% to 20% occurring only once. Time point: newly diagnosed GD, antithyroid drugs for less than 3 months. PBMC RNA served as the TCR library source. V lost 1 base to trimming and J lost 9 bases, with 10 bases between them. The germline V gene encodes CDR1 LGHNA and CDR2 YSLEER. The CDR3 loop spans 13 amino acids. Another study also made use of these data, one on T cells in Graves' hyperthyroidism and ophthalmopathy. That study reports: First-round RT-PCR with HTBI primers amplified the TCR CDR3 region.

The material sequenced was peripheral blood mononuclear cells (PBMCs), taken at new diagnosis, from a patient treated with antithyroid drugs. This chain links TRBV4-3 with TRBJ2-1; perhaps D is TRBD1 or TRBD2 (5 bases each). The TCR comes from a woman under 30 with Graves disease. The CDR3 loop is CASSQGFGGEQFF. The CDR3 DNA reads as TGCGCCAGCAGCCAAGGCTTTGGGGGTGAGCAGTTCTTC.